These 10 T cell receptor beta chains came from one sample sequenced in a study of T cell repertoires in cytomegalovirus infection. MiXCR was run by TCRdb on the reads, yielding one entry per CDR3 protein. Found here are about 110,000 distinct CDR3 sequences, about 30% of them singletons; the top ten hold about 81%. The antigens for these receptors are not known. This specimen was CD8+ T cells from cultured PBMCs, taken from culture after CMV antigen stimulation. These receptors came from a human donor in good health (CMV status not recorded). Some clones in this sample may be carry-over from other donors' samples.

This clonotype was seen at least ten times. The chain joins TRBV9 to TRBJ1-2, with a tentative D call TRBD1 (5 bases). The CDR3 runs to 14 residues. The V end was cut by 5 bases, the J end by 2 bases, with 13 bases between. The germline CDR1 and CDR2 sequences are SGDLS and YYNGEE. In DNA, the CDR3 is TGTGCCAGCAGAGGGGACCGAGAGAACTATGGCTACACCTTC. As protein: CASRGDRENYGYTF. The complete variable domain, with remaining parts taken from reference TRBV9 and TRBJ1-2, reads DSGVTQTPKHLITATGQRVTLRCSPRSGDLSVYWYQQSLDQGLQFLIQYYNGEERAKGNILERFSAQQFPDLHSELNLSSLELGDSALYFCASRGDRENYGYTFGSGTRLTVV.

As regards this clonotype: A read error may be the cause here, since a much bigger clone is one base away. The V gene is TRBV4-1, the J gene TRBJ2-7; D may be TRBD1 (6 bases). CDR1 MGHRA and CDR2 YSYEKL come from the germline V gene. The CDR3 loop spans 13 amino acids. DNA for the CDR3: TGCGCCTGCAGCCTTTCTACAGGGAACGAGCAGTACTTC. Protein: CACSLSTGNEQYF.

The table lists this clonotype with a few counts. CDR3 nucleotide sequence: TGTGCCAGCAGTACTGGGCCTCGGGGAGGAAACACTGAAGCTTTCTTT. Its protein is CASSTGPRGGNTEAFF. The gene calls are TRBV6-4 and TRBJ1-1; D unresolved. The CDR3 is 16 amino acids. The V and J ends lost 5 bases and 2 bases respectively, with 18 bases between them. The germline V gene has CDR1 MRHNA and CDR2 SNTAGT.

The gene calls are TRBV12-3 or TRBV12-4 and TRBJ1-2; D gene uncertain. The V end was cut by 1 base, the J end by 6 bases, with 6 bases between. This CDR3 is 12 amino acids long. Written as DNA, the CDR3 is TGTGCCAGCAGTTTAGGATATGATGGCTACACCTTC. Its protein product is CASSLGYDGYTF.

CDR3 residues: CASGLSGGHDTLYEQYF. The CDR3 nucleotides are TGTGCCAGCGGACTTAGCGGGGGCCACGATACCCTCTACGAGCAGTACTTC. This chain links TRBV7-3 with TRBJ2-7, with TRBD2 identical over 9 bases. The CDR3 has 17 residues. Germline assignment: CDR1 SGHTA and CDR2 FQGTGA. J gave up 3 bases and V 8 bases, and 17 bases lay outside the gene matches.

The chain carries TRBV20-1 and TRBJ1-2; D call uncertain. From germline, CDR1 is DFQATT and CDR2 SNEGSKA (reference sequence). The CDR3 consists of 12 residues. Deletions cut 2 bases from V and 2 bases from J, with 6 bases between. The CDR3 DNA sequence: TGCAGTGCTAGAACGCCCAACTATGGCTACACCTTC. It is translated as CSARTPNYGYTF.

By frequency in the sample, this clonotype is medium-sized. The chain uses TRBV7-9 and TRBJ1-4; tentative D call: TRBD1 (6 bases). Per germline, CDR1 SEHNR and CDR2 FQNEAQ (reference sequence). V shed 1 base and J shed 7 bases, with 13 bases lying between them. This CDR3 spans 15 amino acids. The CDR3 region is CASSLGTERFEKLFF. In nucleotides, the CDR3 is TGTGCCAGCAGCTTAGGGACAGAGCGGTTTGAAAAACTGTTTTTT.

V and J are TRBV9 and TRBJ2-1, with D perhaps matching TRBD2 (5 bases). The CDR3 loop spans 14 amino acids. CDR1 is SGDLS, CDR2 YYNGEE, per germline. Deletions cut 3 bases from V and 4 bases from J, with 11 bases between. In DNA form, the CDR3 reads TGTGCCAGCAGCGCGAGGACTTTTTACAATGAGCAGTTCTTC. It encodes CASSARTFYNEQFF.

The gene calls are TRBV3-1 and TRBJ2-1; TRBD1 might be the D (5 bases). Germline CDR1 LGHDT, CDR2 YNNKEL (reference sequence). The CDR3 is 15 amino acids. Trimming took off 0 bases at V and 9 bases at J, with 15 bases between the two ends. CDR3 in amino acids: CASSQDQLGASEQFF. In DNA, the CDR3 is TGTGCCAGCAGCCAAGATCAGTTAGGGGCCAGTGAGCAGTTCTTC.

This clonotype was detected a few times. V usage is TRBV2 and J usage is TRBJ1-2; perhaps TRBD1 as D (5 bases). Germline CDR1 SNHLY, CDR2 FYNNEI. This CDR3 region has 15 residues. Trimming cost V 3 bases and J 0 bases, with 11 bases left between them. CDR3 sequence reads: CASSEGRLANYGYTF. In DNA, the CDR3 is TGTGCCAGCAGTGAGGGACGGCTAGCTAACTATGGCTACACCTTC.